The 30 T cell receptor beta chains below all came from one sample that was sequenced in a study of T cell clonality in common variable immunodeficiency. The method was immunoSEQ multiplex PCR; TCRdb's version includes in-frame clones alone and lacks a portion of them. This sample has about 19,000 clones, each found more than once. Which antigens these TCRs recognize remains unknown. Regarding the study as a whole: In common variable immunodeficiency, TCR beta chains reportedly carried fewer deletions and N-nucleotide insertions.

The sequenced material came from peripheral blood mononuclear cells. The source of these receptors is a human donor with common variable immunodeficiency.

This clone was seen many times. The read gets to within 3 residues of the CDR3 end, and the germline J gene fills in the rest. The chain couples TRBV20-1 to TRBJ1-1; no clear D gene. The V end was cut by 6 bases, the J end by 3 bases, with 8 bases between. The CDR3 loop spans 11 amino acids. Germline V gene sequence: CDR1 DFQATT, CDR2 SNEGSKA (reference sequence). The sequenced part of the CDR3 DNA is TGCAGTGCCCCCTACCACACTGAA. It specifies CSAPYHTE. The full-length CDR3 reads as CSAPYHTEAFF.

This clone is judged medium-sized. Sequencing ends 3 residues short of the CDR3 end; the germline J gene provides the rest. The J gene is TRBJ2-2, the V gene TRBV5-1, with TRBD2 matching over 14 bases. The CDR3 spans 18 residues. With V trimmed by 3 bases and J by 0 bases, 4 bases remained unmatched. From germline, CDR1 is SGHRS and CDR2 YFSETQ. The CDR3 here is CASSSGLAGEANTGELFF. The DNA read from the CDR3 is TGCGCCAGCAGCTCGGGACTAGCGGGAGAGGCGAACACCGGGGAG.

This clone was seen ten or more times. Read data end 3 residues before the CDR3 end; the end is taken from the germline J gene. The gene calls are TRBV11-2 and TRBJ2-1; 8 bases are a match to TRBD1. The CDR3 runs to 15 residues. After removal of 6 bases from V and 1 base from J, the junction contained 5 bases not matched to a gene. CDR1 is SGHAT, CDR2 FQNNGV, per germline. This chain's CDR3 is CASSSGTGSYNEQFF. The CDR3 bases that were read are TGTGCCAGCAGTTCGGGGACAGGTTCCTACAATGAG. Full variable domain (outside the CDR3, taken from reference TRBV11-2 and TRBJ2-1): EAGVAQSPRYKIIEKRQSVAFWCNPISGHATLYWYQQILGQGPKLLIQFQNNGVVDDSQLPKDRFSAERLKGVDSTLKIQPAKLEDSAVYLCASSSGTGSYNEQFFGPGTRLTVL.

As for this clone: Read data end 3 residues before the CDR3 end; the end is taken from the germline J gene. The gene calls are TRBV6-2 or TRBV6-3 and TRBJ1-4, with TRBD1 as a possible D gene (5 bases). Between the trimmed V and J ends, which lost 2 bases and 5 bases, there was a span of 9 bases. Germline V gene data show CDR1 as MNHEY and CDR2 as SVGEGT. The CDR3 consists of 14 residues. The CDR3 reads CASSYRRGNEKLFF. Partial CDR3 DNA: TGTGCCAGCAGTTACCGCCGGGGGAATGAAAAA.

This clone was counted ten times or more. With the read ending 3 residues before the CDR3 end, the germline J gene is used to fill in that end. The chain uses TRBV30 and TRBJ1-2; tentatively, D is TRBD1 (6 bases). Germline loops: CDR1 GTSNPN, CDR2 SVGIG (reference sequence). Trimming shortened V by 0 bases and J by 6 bases, and 14 bases separated the two germline ends. CDR3 length: 14 amino acids. CDR3 sequence: CAWSVRGGANGYTF. CDR3 DNA (partial): TGTGCCTGGAGTGTCCGGGGGGGCGCGAATGGC.

The table lists this clone with many counts. Read sequence stops 3 residues before the CDR3 end, and the germline J gene provides the missing end. At the DNA level, this CDR3 is encoded by other sequences in the same sample as well. The rearrangement links TRBV30 to TRBJ2-1, with 7 nucleotides matching TRBD1. This CDR3 region has 16 residues. Germline loops: CDR1 GTSNPN, CDR2 SVGIG (reference sequence). J was trimmed by 7 bases and V by 3 bases; bases with no gene match: 15. This chain's CDR3 is CAWRGSRQGVGNEQFF. CDR3 DNA (partial): TGTGCCTGGAGGGGTAGTAGACAGGGTGTGGGGAATGAG.

In its sample, this clone was seen many times. Read sequence stops 3 residues before the CDR3 end, and the germline J gene provides the missing end. The rearrangement links TRBV20-1 to TRBJ2-1; either TRBD1 or TRBD2 may fit D (6 bases each). This CDR3 is built from 13 residues. Germline loops: CDR1 DFQATT, CDR2 SNEGSKA (reference sequence). The germline V and J ends were trimmed by 3 bases and 6 bases, with 12 bases remaining between them. The CDR3 here is CSARSQGGNEQFF. The part of the CDR3 DNA that was read is TGCAGTGCTAGGTCACAGGGAGGCAATGAG.

This clone was counted many times. The read stops 3 residues short of the end of the CDR3; the missing end is completed from the germline J gene. V and J are TRBV5-1 and TRBJ1-1, with 9 bases matching TRBD1. CDR3 length: 14 residues. In germline, CDR1 is SGHRS, CDR2 YFSETQ. After removal of 4 bases from V and 7 bases from J, the junction contained 8 bases not matched to a gene. Partial CDR3 DNA: TGCGCCAGCAGCGCGGGACAGGGAAACCGTGAA. It encodes CASSAGQGNRE. The CDR3 in full is CASSAGQGNREAFF.

This clone was found many times. The sequence runs out 3 residues before the end of the CDR3; the remainder is reconstructed from the germline J gene. The chain links TRBV5-1 to TRBJ2-1; 8 bases map to TRBD2. Germline values: CDR1 SGHRS, CDR2 YFSETQ. This CDR3 region has 18 residues. V lost 4 bases and J lost 1; bases outside the gene matches: 13. The CDR3 bases that were read are TGCGCCAGCAGCGTTAACCTCGGCCTAGCGGGTTCCTACAATGAG. Translation: CASSVNLGLAGSYNE. The CDR3 in its entirety is CASSVNLGLAGSYNEQFF.

Ten or more counts support this clone. Read data end 3 residues before the CDR3 end; the end is taken from the germline J gene. This sequence joins TRBV5-5 and TRBJ2-2; 9 bases are shared with TRBD1. After removal of 0 bases from V and 6 bases from J, the junction contained 0 bases not matched to a gene. CDR1 is SGHKS, CDR2 YYEKEE, per germline (reference sequence). CDR3 length: 14 residues. The DNA read from the CDR3 is TGTGCCAGCAGCTTGGGACAGGGGGCCGGGGAG. Amino acids: CASSLGQGAGE. The complete CDR3 reads CASSLGQGAGELFF.

This clone was counted many times. The read terminates 3 residues ahead of where the CDR3 ends, so the germline J gene completes it. V gene TRBV20-1 combines with J gene TRBJ2-1; D may be TRBD2 (6 bases). The germline V gene has CDR1 DFQATT and CDR2 SNEGSKA (reference sequence). The CDR3 loop spans 13 amino acids. Trimming took off 0 bases at V and 8 bases at J, with 11 bases between the two ends. This CDR3 reads CSARDPGVHEQFF. The covered CDR3 bases are TGCAGTGCTAGAGATCCGGGGGTCCATGAG.

This clone was counted at least ten times. The missing CDR3 end, 3 residues past where the read stops, is filled in from the germline J gene. This sequence joins TRBV19 and TRBJ2-7, with TRBD2 matching 9 bases. This CDR3 spans 15 amino acids. The V segment lost 4 bases and the J segment 6 bases; nucleotides outside the gene matches: 10. Germline V gene lookup returns CDR1 LNHDA and CDR2 SQIVND (reference sequence). The CDR3 reads CASSTGTSQEGEQYF. The covered CDR3 bases are TGTGCCAGTAGTACAGGGACTAGCCAGGAGGGCGAG. Together with reference TRBV19 and TRBJ2-7, the CDR3 gives the full variable domain: DGGITQSPKYLFRKEGQNVTLSCEQNLNHDAMYWYRQDPGQGLRLIYYSQIVNDFQKGDIAEGYSVSREKKESFPLTVTSAQKNPTAFYLCASSTGTSQEGEQYFGPGTRLTVT.

As concerns this clone: Read data end 3 residues before the CDR3 end; the end is taken from the germline J gene. The V gene is TRBV10-2, the J gene TRBJ2-2; TRBD2 agrees at 7 bases. There are 14 residues in the CDR3. With V trimmed by 7 bases and J by 1 base, 3 bases remained unmatched. Germline lookup yields CDR1 WSHSY and CDR2 SAAADI. The sequenced part of the CDR3 DNA is TGCGCCAGCAAACTAGCGTTGAACACCGGGGAG. Its translation: CASKLALNTGE. The full CDR3 reads CASKLALNTGELFF.

Concerning this clone: The read finishes 3 residues shy of the CDR3 end, and the germline J gene is used to complete it. This chain connects TRBV20-1 to TRBJ2-1; perhaps TRBD2 as D (5 bases). V lost 0 bases and J 1 base, leaving 13 bases between the germline ends. Germline-derived CDR1 and CDR2 are DFQATT and SNEGSKA (reference sequence). The CDR3 totals 16 residues. CDR3 protein: CSARDNKRSSYNEQFF. CDR3 bases read: TGCAGTGCTAGAGATAACAAGCGGTCGTCCTACAATGAG.

This clone came up a few times. The CDR3 goes on 3 residues after the read ends, and that part is filled in from the germline J gene. The V call is TRBV7-6, the J call TRBJ1-2, with 7 bases lining up with TRBD1. This CDR3 comprises 14 residues. V lost 3 bases, J lost 5 bases, and 6 bases stayed unmatched. The germline CDR1 and CDR2 sequences are SGHVS and FNYEAQ. The sequenced part of the CDR3 DNA is TGTGCCAGCAGCTTCCAAGGGGGCCATTATGGC. Translated: CASSFQGGHYG. The full CDR3 protein reads CASSFQGGHYGYTF.

This clone was seen a handful of times. The sequenced fragment ends 3 residues before the CDR3 boundary, so the rest is inferred from the germline J gene. The rearrangement links TRBV25-1 to TRBJ2-7; D perhaps matches TRBD1 (6 bases). This CDR3 is built from 15 residues. V was cut by 2 bases and J by 2 bases, with 13 bases left in between. Germline lookup yields CDR1 MGHDK and CDR2 SYGVNS. The covered CDR3 bases are TGTGCCAGCAGTGAAGCAAAGGGGGTTACCTACGAG. Translating gives CASSEAKGVTYE. The complete CDR3 sequence is CASSEAKGVTYEQYF.

This clone was picked up many times. The read ends 3 residues before the CDR3 terminus; that terminus is restored from the germline J gene. The chain joins TRBV7-8 to TRBJ2-1; 12 bases are a match to TRBD2. Germline V gene sequence: CDR1 SGHVS, CDR2 FQNEAQ. The CDR3 sequence is 18 residues long. Trimming took 1 base from V and 4 from J; bases not matched to a gene: 8. CDR3 protein: CASSLGASGRAPYNEQFF. CDR3 bases read: TGTGCCAGCAGCTTAGGGGCTAGCGGGAGGGCCCCTTACAATGAG.

This clone was counted at least ten times. Sequencing ends 3 residues short of the CDR3 end; the germline J gene provides the rest. The chain uses TRBV20-1 and TRBJ2-3, with 11 positions matching TRBD2. CDR3 size: 15 residues. CDR1 is DFQATT and CDR2 is SNEGSKA in the germline V gene (reference sequence). V trimming: 5 bases; J trimming: 8 bases; junction bases outside the gene matches: 12. CDR3 protein: CSAPSVALAGGTQYF. The sequenced CDR3 bases are TGCAGTGCTCCGTCCGTAGCGCTAGCGGGGGGTACG.

This clone was seen many times. The read gets to within 3 residues of the CDR3 end, and the germline J gene fills in the rest. The chain joins TRBV20-1 to TRBJ2-5, with TRBD1 matching 7 bases. Trimming removed 2 bases from V and 2 bases from J; junction bases left unmatched: 8. The CDR3 is 15 residues long. Germline CDR1 and CDR2: DFQATT and SNEGSKA (reference sequence). The CDR3 here is CSARPPRQGQETQYF. CDR3 bases read: TGCAGTGCTAGACCTCCGCGACAGGGACAAGAGACC.

This clone was seen ten or more times. The read ends 3 residues early relative to the CDR3; the germline J gene fills the gap. The chain uses TRBV20-1 and TRBJ2-7; D possibly corresponds to TRBD1 (6 bases). The CDR3 consists of 16 residues. The ends were cut back, 0 bases at V and 0 bases at J, with 15 bases in the middle. Germline-derived CDR1 and CDR2 are DFQATT and SNEGSKA (reference sequence). CDR3 amino acids: CSARDQGRAPSYEQYF. Incomplete CDR3 DNA: TGCAGTGCTAGAGATCAGGGGCGGGCCCCCTCCTACGAG.

This clone appeared many times. The read is 3 residues too short to cover the CDR3 end, so that end is filled in from the germline J gene. This sequence joins TRBV12-3 or TRBV12-4 and TRBJ2-7; TRBD1 matches 7 bases. The CDR3 runs to 14 residues. Trimming cost V 5 bases and J 0 bases; bases outside gene matches: 4. The CDR3 is CASSQGQVSYEQYF. The CDR3 bases that were read are TGTGCCAGCAGTCAAGGACAGGTCTCCTACGAG.

This clone came up a few times. Read data end 3 residues before the CDR3 end; the end is taken from the germline J gene. The genes are TRBV10-2 and TRBJ2-3, with TRBD2 matching 7 bases. CDR3 length equals 15 residues. Germline-derived CDR1 and CDR2 are WSHSY and SAAADI. V shed 3 bases, J shed 6 bases, and the junction held 9 bases outside the gene matches. This CDR3 reads CASSEGLAEGDTQYF. CDR3 bases read: TGCGCCAGCAGTGAAGGCCTAGCGGAGGGTGATACG.

This clone was seen many times. The read ends 3 residues before the CDR3 terminus; that terminus is restored from the germline J gene. The chain links TRBV4-2 to TRBJ1-1, with D perhaps TRBD1 (5 bases). Germline CDR1 is LGHNA and CDR2 is YNFKEQ. Trimming removed 3 bases at V and 1 base at J, with 12 bases between. The length of the CDR3 is 15 residues. This CDR3 is CASSQQDITNTEAFF. The covered CDR3 bases are TGTGCCAGCAGCCAGCAGGACATAACGAACACTGAA.

This clone was counted at least ten times. The CDR3 end is not reached by the read, which stops 3 residues before it; the germline J gene fills it in. The chain has TRBV5-1 and TRBJ2-3; a possible D gene is TRBD2 (7 bases). V lost 10 bases and J lost 0, with 15 bases in between. Germline V gives CDR1 SGHRS, CDR2 YFSETQ. This CDR3 spans 14 amino acids. The DNA read from the CDR3 is TGCGCCGCCGCCCGGGGGGCTAGCACAGATACG. Translated: CAAARGASTDT. The full CDR3 protein is CAAARGASTDTQYF.

This clone was counted at least ten times. The DNA ends 3 residues before the CDR3 does, and the rest of the CDR3 is filled in from the germline J gene. This chain uses TRBV20-1 with TRBJ1-1, with D perhaps TRBD1 (5 bases). CDR1 and CDR2 (germline): DFQATT, SNEGSKA (reference sequence). The CDR3 consists of 13 residues. V shed 5 bases and J shed 1 base, with 11 bases lying between them. The covered CDR3 bases are TGCAGTGCTTTCAGGGCTGGGAACACTGAA. Protein product: CSAFRAGNTE. Given in full, the CDR3 is CSAFRAGNTEAFF.

This clone was seen ten or more times. The read finishes 3 residues shy of the CDR3 end, and the germline J gene is used to complete it. The chain carries TRBV10-1 and TRBJ2-1; maybe TRBD2 (6 bases). CDR1 is WNHNN and CDR2 is SYGVQD in the germline V gene (reference sequence). The V gene lost 2 bases and the J gene lost 4 bases, with 9 bases spanning the gap. The CDR3 loop spans 14 amino acids. The sequenced part of the CDR3 DNA is TGCGCCAGCAGTGAGGCGGGAAAATACAATGAG. As protein: CASSEAGKYNE. The whole CDR3 region reads CASSEAGKYNEQFF.

A note on this clone: Read coverage stops 3 residues before the CDR3 terminus; the germline J gene supplies the remainder. This chain links TRBV18 with TRBJ2-4, with a possible D match to TRBD1 (6 bases). The CDR3 sequence is 14 residues long. Germline loops: CDR1 KGHSH, CDR2 LQKENI. Trimming removed 3 bases from V and 4 bases from J, with 10 bases in between. The sequenced CDR3 bases are TGTGCCAGCTCACCGGACAGACAGAAAAACATT. Translating it yields CASSPDRQKNI. The CDR3 in full is CASSPDRQKNIQYF.

This clone has a count of ten or more. Coverage ceases 3 residues before the CDR3 finishes, and the germline J gene fills in the end. The V call is TRBV2, the J call TRBJ1-2; 8 bases align to TRBD1. The germline gives CDR1 SNHLY, CDR2 FYNNEI. V was pared by 0 bases and J by 4 bases, with 16 bases of the junction left unmatched. The CDR3 has 19 amino acids. The CDR3 here is CASSEAARGGTGFTYGYTF. The DNA read from the CDR3 is TGTGCCAGCAGTGAAGCGGCGAGGGGCGGGACAGGATTTACCTATGGC.

This clone was counted many times. The read terminates 3 residues ahead of where the CDR3 ends, so the germline J gene completes it. The chain recombines TRBV7-6 with TRBJ1-2; D may be TRBD1 (5 bases). The germline gives CDR1 SGHVS, CDR2 FNYEAQ. V shed 1 base and J shed 5 bases, with 17 bases lying between them. This CDR3 contains 16 residues. The CDR3 DNA, read in part, is TGTGCCAGCAGCTTAGGGGGGGACGTATGCTTATATGGC. This sequence encodes CASSLGGDVCLYG. The whole CDR3 is CASSLGGDVCLYGYTF.

This clone was found many times. Incomplete CDR3 DNA: TGTGCCAGCAAATTAAGGGGTAGCGGGAGCACAGATACG. Its protein product is CASKLRGSGSTDT. The full CDR3 protein is CASKLRGSGSTDTQYF. The V gene is TRBV6-2 or TRBV6-3, the J gene TRBJ2-3; 7 positions match TRBD2. The read terminates 3 residues ahead of where the CDR3 ends, so the germline J gene completes it. The germline CDR1 and CDR2 sequences are MNHEY and SVGEGT. This CDR3 contains 16 residues. V shed 7 bases and J 0 bases; nucleotides not matched to a gene: 10.